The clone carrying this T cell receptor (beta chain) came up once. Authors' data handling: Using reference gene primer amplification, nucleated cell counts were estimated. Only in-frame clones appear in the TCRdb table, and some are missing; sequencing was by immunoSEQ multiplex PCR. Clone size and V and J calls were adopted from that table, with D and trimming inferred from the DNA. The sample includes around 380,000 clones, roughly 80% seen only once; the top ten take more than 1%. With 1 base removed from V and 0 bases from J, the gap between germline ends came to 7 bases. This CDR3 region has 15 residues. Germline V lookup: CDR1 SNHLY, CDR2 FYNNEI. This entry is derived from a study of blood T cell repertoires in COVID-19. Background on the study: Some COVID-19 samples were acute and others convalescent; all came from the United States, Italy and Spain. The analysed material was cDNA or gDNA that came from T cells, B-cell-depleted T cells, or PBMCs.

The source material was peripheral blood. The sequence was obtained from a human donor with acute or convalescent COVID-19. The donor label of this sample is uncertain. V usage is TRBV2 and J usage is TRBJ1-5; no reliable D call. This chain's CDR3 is CASSEGGYSNQPQHF. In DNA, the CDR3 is TGTGCCAGCAGTGAAGGAGGATATAGCAATCAGCCCCAGCATTTT.